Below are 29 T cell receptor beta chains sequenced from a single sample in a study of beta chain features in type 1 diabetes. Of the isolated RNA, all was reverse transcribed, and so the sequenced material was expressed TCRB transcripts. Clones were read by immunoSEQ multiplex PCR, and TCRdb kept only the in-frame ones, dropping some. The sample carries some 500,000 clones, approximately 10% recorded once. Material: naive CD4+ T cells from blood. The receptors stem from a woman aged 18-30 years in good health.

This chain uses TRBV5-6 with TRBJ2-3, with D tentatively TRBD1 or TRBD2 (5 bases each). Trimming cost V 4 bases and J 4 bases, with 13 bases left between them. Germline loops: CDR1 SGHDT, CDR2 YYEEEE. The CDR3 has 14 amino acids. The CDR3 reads CASSPPGAADTQYF. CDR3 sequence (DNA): TGTGCCAGCAGCCCCCCCGGGGCCGCAGATACGCAGTATTTT. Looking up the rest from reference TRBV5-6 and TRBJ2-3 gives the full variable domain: DAGVTQSPTHLIKTRGQQVTLRCSPKSGHDTVSWYQQALGQGPQFIFQYYEEEERQRGNFPDRFSGHQFPNYSSELNVNALLLGDSALYLCASSPPGAADTQYFGPGTRLTVL.

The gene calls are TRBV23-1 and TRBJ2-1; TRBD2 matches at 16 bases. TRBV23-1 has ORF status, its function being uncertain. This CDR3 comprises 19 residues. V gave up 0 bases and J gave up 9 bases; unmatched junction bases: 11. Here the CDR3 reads CASSQSGTSGRAIRGEQFF. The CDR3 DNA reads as TGCGCCAGCAGTCAATCCGGGACTAGCGGGAGGGCCATTCGCGGTGAGCAGTTCTTC.

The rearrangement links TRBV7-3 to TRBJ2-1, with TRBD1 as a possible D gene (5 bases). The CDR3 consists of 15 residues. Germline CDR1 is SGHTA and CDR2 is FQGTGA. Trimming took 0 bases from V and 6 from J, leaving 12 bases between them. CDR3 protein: CASSLTIHRTNEQFF. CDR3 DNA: TGTGCCAGCAGCTTAACAATACACAGGACCAATGAGCAGTTCTTC.

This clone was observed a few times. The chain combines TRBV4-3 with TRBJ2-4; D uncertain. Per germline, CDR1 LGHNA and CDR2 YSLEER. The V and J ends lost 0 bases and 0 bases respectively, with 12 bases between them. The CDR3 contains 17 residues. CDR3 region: CASSQDLPYLAKNIQYF. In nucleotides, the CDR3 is TGCGCCAGCAGCCAAGATCTTCCGTATCTAGCCAAAAACATTCAGTACTTC.

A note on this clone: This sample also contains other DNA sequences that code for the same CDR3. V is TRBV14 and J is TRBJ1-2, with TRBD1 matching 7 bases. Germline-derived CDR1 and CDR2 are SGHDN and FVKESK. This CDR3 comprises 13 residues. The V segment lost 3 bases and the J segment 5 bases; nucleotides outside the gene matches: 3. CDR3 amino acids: CASSQGQMYGYTF. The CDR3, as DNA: TGTGCCAGCAGCCAGGGACAGATGTATGGCTACACCTTC.

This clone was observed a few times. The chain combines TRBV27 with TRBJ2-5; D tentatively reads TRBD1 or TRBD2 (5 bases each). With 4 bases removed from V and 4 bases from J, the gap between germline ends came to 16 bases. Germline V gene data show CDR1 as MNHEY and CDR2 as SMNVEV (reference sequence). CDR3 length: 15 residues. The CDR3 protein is CASSSPGTSRETQYF. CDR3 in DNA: TGTGCCAGCAGTTCCCCCGGGACCTCTAGAGAGACCCAGTACTTC.

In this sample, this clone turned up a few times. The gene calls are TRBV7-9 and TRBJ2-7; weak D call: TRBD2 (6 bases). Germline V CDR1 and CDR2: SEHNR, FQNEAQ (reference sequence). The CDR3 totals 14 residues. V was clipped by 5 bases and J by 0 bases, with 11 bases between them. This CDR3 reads CASSQSGFSYEQYF. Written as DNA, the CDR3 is TGTGCCAGCAGCCAAAGCGGGTTCTCCTACGAGCAGTACTTC.

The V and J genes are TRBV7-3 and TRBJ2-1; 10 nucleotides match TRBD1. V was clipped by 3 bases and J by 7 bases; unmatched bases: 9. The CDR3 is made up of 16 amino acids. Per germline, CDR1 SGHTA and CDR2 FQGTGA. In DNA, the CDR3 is TGTGCCAGCAGCTTCACCCGGGACAGGGGCCTGAATGAGCAGTTCTTC. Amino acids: CASSFTRDRGLNEQFF.

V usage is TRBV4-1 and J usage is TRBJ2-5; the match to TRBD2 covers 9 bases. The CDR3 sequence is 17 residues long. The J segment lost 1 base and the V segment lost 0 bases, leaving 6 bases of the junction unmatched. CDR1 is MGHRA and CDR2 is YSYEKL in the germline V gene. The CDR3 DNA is TGCGCCAGCAGCCAAGATCCAAGCGGGGGGCGCCAAGAGACCCAGTACTTC. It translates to CASSQDPSGGRQETQYF.

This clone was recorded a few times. CDR3 sequence (DNA): TGTGCCAGCAGCTTAGGATCTTGGAGTAATGAGCAGTTCTTC. It encodes CASSLGSWSNEQFF. The chain carries TRBV7-9 and TRBJ2-1, with D hard to call. The V gene's germline CDR1 is SEHNR and CDR2 FQNEAQ (reference sequence). There are 14 residues in the CDR3. Deletions cut 1 base from V and 7 bases from J, with 11 bases between.

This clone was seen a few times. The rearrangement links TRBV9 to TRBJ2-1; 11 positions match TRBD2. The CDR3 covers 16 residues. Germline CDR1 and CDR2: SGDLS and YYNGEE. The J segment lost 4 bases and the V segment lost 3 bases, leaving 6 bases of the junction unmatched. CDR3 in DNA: TGTGCCAGCAGCGAATACGGGACTAGCGGATACAATGAGCAGTTCTTC. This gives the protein CASSEYGTSGYNEQFF.

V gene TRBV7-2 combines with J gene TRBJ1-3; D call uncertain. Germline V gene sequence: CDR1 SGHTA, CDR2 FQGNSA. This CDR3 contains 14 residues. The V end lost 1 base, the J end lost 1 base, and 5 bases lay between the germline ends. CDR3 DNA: TGTGCCAGCAGCTTAGGAAGGTCTGGAAACACCATATATTTT. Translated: CASSLGRSGNTIYF.

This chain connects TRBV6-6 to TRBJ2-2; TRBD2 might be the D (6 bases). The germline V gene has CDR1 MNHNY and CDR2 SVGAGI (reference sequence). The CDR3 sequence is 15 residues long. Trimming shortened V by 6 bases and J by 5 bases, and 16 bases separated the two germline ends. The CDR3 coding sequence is TGTGCCAGCAGCCCACCGGGACTGCGAACCGGGGAGCTGTTTTTT. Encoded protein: CASSPPGLRTGELFF.

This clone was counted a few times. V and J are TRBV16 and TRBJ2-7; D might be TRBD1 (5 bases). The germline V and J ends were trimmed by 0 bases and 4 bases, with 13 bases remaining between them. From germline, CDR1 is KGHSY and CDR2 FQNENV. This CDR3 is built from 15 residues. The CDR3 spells CASSQSQGYGYEQYV. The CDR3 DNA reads TGTGCCAGCAGCCAATCCCAGGGCTATGGGTACGAGCAGTACGTC.

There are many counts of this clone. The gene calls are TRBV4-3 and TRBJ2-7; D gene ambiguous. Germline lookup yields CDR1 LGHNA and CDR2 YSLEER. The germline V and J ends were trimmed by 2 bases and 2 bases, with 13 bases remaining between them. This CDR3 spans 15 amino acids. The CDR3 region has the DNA TGCGCCAGCAGCCAACTAAGGCCACTGGCCTACGAGCAGTACGTC. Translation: CASSQLRPLAYEQYV.

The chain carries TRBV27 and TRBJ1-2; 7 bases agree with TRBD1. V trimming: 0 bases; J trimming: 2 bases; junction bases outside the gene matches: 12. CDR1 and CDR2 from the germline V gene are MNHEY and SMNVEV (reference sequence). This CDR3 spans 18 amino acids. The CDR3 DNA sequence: TGTGCCAGCAGTTTATCCCGGCATAGGGGGCGCGGGAACTATGGCTACACCTTC. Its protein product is CASSLSRHRGRGNYGYTF.

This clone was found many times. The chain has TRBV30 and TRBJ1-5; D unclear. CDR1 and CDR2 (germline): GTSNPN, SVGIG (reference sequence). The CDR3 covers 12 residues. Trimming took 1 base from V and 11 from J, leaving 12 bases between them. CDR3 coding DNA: TGTGCCTGGAGTGCACTGGGCTCGACCCAGCATTTT. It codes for CAWSALGSTQHF.

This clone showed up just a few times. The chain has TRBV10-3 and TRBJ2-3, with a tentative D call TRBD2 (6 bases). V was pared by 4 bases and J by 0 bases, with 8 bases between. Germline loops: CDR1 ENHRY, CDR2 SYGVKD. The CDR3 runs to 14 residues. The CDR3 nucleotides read TGTGCCATCAGTGCCGGGAGAAGCACAGATACGCAGTATTTT. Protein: CAISAGRSTDTQYF.

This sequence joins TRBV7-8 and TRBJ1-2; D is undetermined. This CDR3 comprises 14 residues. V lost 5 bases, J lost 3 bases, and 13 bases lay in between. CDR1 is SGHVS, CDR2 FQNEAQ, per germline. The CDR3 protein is CASSPEARYYGYTF. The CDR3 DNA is TGTGCCAGCAGCCCAGAGGCGCGGTACTATGGCTACACCTTC.

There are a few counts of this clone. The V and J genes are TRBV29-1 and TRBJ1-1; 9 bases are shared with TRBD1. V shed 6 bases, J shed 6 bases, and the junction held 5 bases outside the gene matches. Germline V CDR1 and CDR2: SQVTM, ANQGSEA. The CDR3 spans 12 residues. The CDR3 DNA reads TGCAGCGTGGGACAGGGCAAGGCTGAAGCTTTCTTT. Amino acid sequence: CSVGQGKAEAFF.

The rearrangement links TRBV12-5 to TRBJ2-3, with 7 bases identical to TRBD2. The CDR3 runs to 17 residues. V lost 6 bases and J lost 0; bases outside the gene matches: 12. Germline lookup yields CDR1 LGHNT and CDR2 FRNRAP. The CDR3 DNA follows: TGTGCTAGTGGCACTACTACTAGCGCGTCTAGCACAGATACGCAGTATTTT. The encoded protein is CASGTTTSASSTDTQYF.

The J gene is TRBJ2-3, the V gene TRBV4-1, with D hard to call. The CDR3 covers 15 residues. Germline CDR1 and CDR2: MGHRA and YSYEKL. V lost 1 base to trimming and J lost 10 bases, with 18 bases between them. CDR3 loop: CASSQAHLLKSPQYF. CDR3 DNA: TGCGCCAGCAGCCAAGCTCACCTCCTCAAAAGTCCGCAGTATTTT.

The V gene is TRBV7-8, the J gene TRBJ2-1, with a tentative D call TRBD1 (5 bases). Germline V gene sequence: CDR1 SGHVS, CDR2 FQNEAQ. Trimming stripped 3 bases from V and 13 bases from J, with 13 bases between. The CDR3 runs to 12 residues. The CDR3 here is CASSFHRLSQFF. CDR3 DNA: TGTGCCAGCAGCTTTCACAGGCTCAGTCAGTTCTTC.

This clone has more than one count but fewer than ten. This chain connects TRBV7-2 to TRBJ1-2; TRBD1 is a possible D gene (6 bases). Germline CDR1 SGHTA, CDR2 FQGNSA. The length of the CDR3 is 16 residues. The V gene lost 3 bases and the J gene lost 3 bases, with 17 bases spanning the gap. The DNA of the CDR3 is TGTGCCAGCAGCTTTGGTAGTTACAGGGCTGACTATGGCTACACCTTC. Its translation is CASSFGSYRADYGYTF.

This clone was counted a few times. DNA of the CDR3: TGTGCCAGCAGCGTAGCGGGGGAATACGAGCAGTACGTC. Amino acids: CASSVAGEYEQYV. V gene TRBV28 combines with J gene TRBJ2-7; 9 nucleotides align to TRBD2. The V segment lost 6 bases and the J segment 4 bases; nucleotides outside the gene matches: 4. Germline CDR1 reads MDHEN; CDR2 reads SYDVKM. This CDR3 contains 13 residues.

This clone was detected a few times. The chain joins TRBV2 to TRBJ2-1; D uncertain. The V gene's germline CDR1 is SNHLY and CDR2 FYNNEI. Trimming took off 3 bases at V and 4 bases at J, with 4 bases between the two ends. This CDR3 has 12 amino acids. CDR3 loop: CASSDWYNEQFF. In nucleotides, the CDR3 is TGTGCCAGCAGTGATTGGTACAATGAGCAGTTCTTC.

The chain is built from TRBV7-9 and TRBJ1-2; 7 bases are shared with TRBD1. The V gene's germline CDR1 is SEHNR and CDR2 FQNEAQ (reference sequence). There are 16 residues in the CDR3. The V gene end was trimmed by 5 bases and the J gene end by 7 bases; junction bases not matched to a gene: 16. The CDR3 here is CASSPPAAGGSAGYTF. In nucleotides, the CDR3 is TGTGCCAGCAGCCCCCCCGCGGCAGGGGGGTCCGCTGGCTACACCTTC.

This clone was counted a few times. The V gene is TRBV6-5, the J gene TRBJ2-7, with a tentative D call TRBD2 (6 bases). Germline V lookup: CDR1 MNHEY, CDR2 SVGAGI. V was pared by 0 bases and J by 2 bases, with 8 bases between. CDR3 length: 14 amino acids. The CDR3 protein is CASSYSGGTYEQYV. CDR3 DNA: TGTGCCAGCAGTTACTCGGGGGGAACCTACGAGCAGTACGTC.

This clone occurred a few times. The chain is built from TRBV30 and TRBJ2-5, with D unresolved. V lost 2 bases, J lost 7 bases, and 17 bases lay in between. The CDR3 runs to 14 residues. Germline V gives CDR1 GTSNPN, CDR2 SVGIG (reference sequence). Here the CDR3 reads CAWSFDHTKGTQYF. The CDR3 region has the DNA TGTGCCTGGAGTTTCGACCATACAAAAGGGACCCAGTACTTC. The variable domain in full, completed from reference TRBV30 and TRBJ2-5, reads SQTIHQWPATLVQPVGSPLSLECTVEGTSNPNLYWYRQAAGRGLQLLFYSVGIGQISSEVPQNLSASRPQDRQFILSSKKLLLSDSGFYLCAWSFDHTKGTQYFGPGTRLLVL.